What follows are 32 T cell receptor beta chains derived from one specimen sequenced in a study. TCRdb ran MiXCR on the RT-PCR reads and lists one entry per CDR3 protein. The table records more than 550,000 distinct CDR3 sequences, around 14% of them present only once. Sequences were obtained from memory CD4+ T cells from blood. Receptor source: a female donor in good health, serving as a healthy control.

There are many counts of this clonotype. This rearrangement joins TRBV4-1 to TRBJ2-5; no firm D call. From germline, CDR1 is MGHRA and CDR2 YSYEKL. The CDR3 contains 14 residues. The V end was cut by 1 base, the J end by 2 bases, with 8 bases between. CDR3 loop: CASSQVPGQETQYF. The DNA of the CDR3 is TGCGCCAGCAGCCAAGTCCCAGGACAAGAGACCCAGTACTTC.

The chain recombines TRBV7-7 with TRBJ1-5, with a tentative D call TRBD1 (5 bases). The CDR3 runs to 13 residues. V lost 3 bases to trimming and J lost 7 bases, with 10 bases between them. The germline CDR1 and CDR2 sequences are SSHAT and FNYEAQ (reference sequence). DNA of the CDR3: TGTGCCAGCAGCTTTTCAGGGAAGCAGCCCCAGCATTTT. This sequence encodes CASSFSGKQPQHF.

The rearrangement links TRBV11-2 to TRBJ2-7, with 7 bases identical to TRBD2. Per germline, CDR1 SGHAT and CDR2 FQNNGV. This CDR3 is 15 amino acids long. V was clipped by 5 bases and J by 1 base; unmatched bases: 8. The CDR3 region is CASSQGLKNSYEQYF. In DNA, the CDR3 is TGTGCCAGCAGCCAGGGACTAAAGAATTCCTACGAGCAGTACTTC.

The rearrangement joins TRBV20-1 to TRBJ1-1; the match to TRBD1 covers 10 bases. This CDR3 has 13 amino acids. CDR1 and CDR2 from the germline V gene are DFQATT and SNEGSKA (reference sequence). V was pared by 6 bases and J by 10 bases, with 11 bases of the junction left unmatched. The CDR3 DNA is TGCAGTGCCCCCAAAACTGACAGGGGGCGAGCTTTCTTT. It specifies CSAPKTDRGRAFF.

The rearrangement links TRBV24-1 to TRBJ1-1; 8 bases match TRBD1. This CDR3 spans 14 amino acids. Per germline, CDR1 KGHDR and CDR2 SFDVKD. With 7 bases clipped from V and 1 base from J, the junction kept 4 bases outside the gene matches. In DNA, the CDR3 is TGTGCCACCAGGCAAACAGGGGGGAACACTGAAGCTTTCTTT. Protein product: CATRQTGGNTEAFF.

The J gene is TRBJ2-2, the V gene TRBV9; 9 bases fit TRBD1. Germline V gene sequence: CDR1 SGDLS, CDR2 YYNGEE. Trimming at V came to 0 bases and at J to 6 bases, leaving 6 bases not matched to a gene. The CDR3 is 16 amino acids. CDR3 coding DNA: TGTGCCAGCAGCGTAGGCCTGGGACAGGGAGCCGGGGAGCTGTTTTTT. Its protein product is CASSVGLGQGAGELFF.

V is TRBV6-1 and J is TRBJ1-2, with D possibly matching TRBD1 (5 bases). There are 12 residues in the CDR3. The germline V gene has CDR1 MNHNS and CDR2 SASEGT. V was pared by 7 bases and J by 2 bases, with 8 bases between. DNA for the CDR3: TGTGCCAGCACTAGACAGAACTATGGCTACACCTTC. Amino acids: CASTRQNYGYTF.

This clonotype was observed a handful of times. The gene calls are TRBV7-2 and TRBJ2-1; D is unresolved. The ends were cut back, 5 bases at V and 3 bases at J, with 8 bases in the middle. Germline CDR1 reads SGHTA; CDR2 reads FQGNSA. The CDR3 runs 13 residues. CDR3 loop: CASSPQYYNEQFF. The CDR3 DNA reads as TGTGCCAGCAGCCCCCAGTACTACAATGAGCAGTTCTTC.

This clonotype was found many times. The chain recombines TRBV6-2 or TRBV6-3 with TRBJ2-1; 12 nucleotides align to TRBD2. CDR3 length equals 12 residues. V gave up 6 bases and J gave up 16 bases; unmatched junction bases: 7. CDR1 and CDR2 (germline): MNHEY, SVGEGT. The CDR3 DNA sequence: TGTGCCAGCAGCGGACTAGCGGGACTTTCTTTCTTC. Translating it yields CASSGLAGLSFF.

This clonotype was seen more than once but under ten times. This chain uses TRBV6-5 with TRBJ2-7, with 12 bases lining up with TRBD1. Germline CDR1 is MNHEY and CDR2 is SVGAGI. V lost 10 bases, J lost 4 bases, and 14 bases stayed unmatched. This CDR3 region has 16 residues. In nucleotides, the CDR3 is TGTGCCACCAAGAGCCTCCGGGACAGGGGGCCTTACGAGCAGTACTTC. Protein product: CATKSLRDRGPYEQYF.

This clonotype has ten or more counts. This chain links TRBV25-1 with TRBJ1-2; weak D call: TRBD1 (5 bases). The V gene's germline CDR1 is MGHDK and CDR2 SYGVNS. V was clipped by 1 base and J by 4 bases, with 10 bases between them. The CDR3 consists of 14 residues. The CDR3 DNA is TGTGCCAGCAGTGAATGGGGGGACGTCTATGGCTACACCTTC. Its protein product is CASSEWGDVYGYTF.

V is TRBV5-1 and J is TRBJ1-3; no clear D. The CDR3 length is 14 residues. Germline V gene lookup returns CDR1 SGHRS and CDR2 YFSETQ. V was cut by 1 base and J by 4 bases, with 9 bases left in between. CDR3 in DNA: TGCGCCAGCAGCTTGTGGGAAGGCGGAAACACCATATATTTT. This gives the protein CASSLWEGGNTIYF.

The V and J genes are TRBV28 and TRBJ2-1; D call uncertain. This CDR3 has 13 amino acids. Germline V lookup: CDR1 MDHEN, CDR2 SYDVKM. Trimming removed 5 bases from V and 7 bases from J, with 12 bases in between. CDR3 loop: CASSPPLGNEQFF. The CDR3, as DNA: TGTGCCAGCAGTCCCCCCTTGGGGAATGAGCAGTTCTTC.

This clonotype was counted a few times. The rearrangement uses TRBV5-6 and TRBJ2-3; D uncertain. V was pared by 4 bases and J by 5 bases, with 14 bases between. The CDR3 contains 14 residues. Germline V lookup: CDR1 SGHDT, CDR2 YYEEEE. CDR3 region: CASSPDLTQDTQYF. CDR3 nucleotides: TGTGCCAGCAGCCCTGACCTAACGCAAGATACGCAGTATTTT.

The chain uses TRBV6-2 or TRBV6-3 and TRBJ2-7; D gene uncertain. This CDR3 comprises 14 residues. Germline V gives CDR1 MNHEY, CDR2 SVGEGT. The V end lost 6 bases, the J end lost 0 bases, and 12 bases lay between the germline ends. In nucleotides, the CDR3 is TGTGCCAGCAGCGACCCCATGGACTCCTACGAGCAGTACTTC. It specifies CASSDPMDSYEQYF.

With regard to this clonotype: Germline and junction disagree at one end, which may indicate a read error. This chain links TRBV6-5 with TRBJ1-2; 9 bases agree with TRBD1. The CDR3 length is 15 residues. The germline V gene encodes CDR1 MNHEY and CDR2 SVGAGI. CDR3 protein: CATSDPTGGVYGYTF. The CDR3 DNA is TGTGCCACCAGTGATCCAACAGGGGGCGTCTATGGCTACACCTTC.

This clonotype was observed a handful of times. The chain combines TRBV3-1 with TRBJ1-6; 7 positions agree with TRBD1. Trimming removed 4 bases from V and 8 bases from J; junction bases left unmatched: 11. The germline V gene encodes CDR1 LGHDT and CDR2 YNNKEL (reference sequence). The CDR3 covers 16 residues. The CDR3 is CASSRPTGVNHSPLHF. CDR3 coding DNA: TGTGCCAGCAGCCGACCCACAGGGGTTAATCATTCACCCCTCCACTTT.

This clonotype showed up many times. The V gene is TRBV5-1, the J gene TRBJ2-1; no definite D call. Trimming took 4 bases from V and 4 from J, leaving 15 bases between them. The length of the CDR3 is 15 residues. CDR1 is SGHRS and CDR2 is YFSETQ in the germline V gene. CDR3 DNA: TGCGCCAGCAGCCCGGTCGGCAGTGGGTACAATGAGCAGTTCTTC. Protein sequence: CASSPVGSGYNEQFF.

The chain has TRBV11-2 and TRBJ2-5; D is perhaps TRBD2 (6 bases). The germline V gene encodes CDR1 SGHAT and CDR2 FQNNGV. V was shortened by 4 bases and J by 2 bases, with 14 bases between the two germline ends. This CDR3 has 15 amino acids. The CDR3 coding sequence is TGTGCCAGCAGCTCGAATGGGGGGACGCAAGAGACCCAGTACTTC. Translated: CASSSNGGTQETQYF.

This clonotype was seen a handful of times. The J gene is TRBJ1-1, the V gene TRBV7-9, with 11 bases aligning to TRBD1. V shed 3 bases and J 4 bases; nucleotides not matched to a gene: 4. CDR1 is SEHNR, CDR2 FQNEAQ, per germline (reference sequence). The CDR3 has 15 residues. Here the CDR3 reads CASSLDRGHGTEAFF. CDR3 DNA sequence: TGTGCCAGCAGCTTGGACAGGGGGCACGGCACTGAAGCTTTCTTT. Combining the CDR3 with reference TRBV7-9 and TRBJ1-1 gives the whole variable domain DTGVSQNPRHKITKRGQNVTFRCDPISEHNRLYWYRQTLGQGPEFLTYFQNEAQLEKSRLLSDRFSAERPKGSFSTLEIQRTEQGDSAMYLCASSLDRGHGTEAFFGQGTRLTVV.

This clonotype came up a few times. V and J are TRBV10-3 and TRBJ2-2; 7 bases fit TRBD2. The length of the CDR3 is 15 residues. Trimming cost V 7 bases and J 1 base; bases outside gene matches: 6. Germline loops: CDR1 ENHRY, CDR2 SYGVKD. The CDR3 bases are TGTGCCATCACCCGCTCGGGAGGGAACACCGGGGAGCTGTTTTTT. It encodes CAITRSGGNTGELFF.

The sample holds many counts of this clonotype. This rearrangement joins TRBV5-1 to TRBJ2-7; D is ambiguous. The CDR3 totals 15 residues. V dropped 3 bases and J dropped 0 bases, with 13 bases sitting between them. Germline-derived CDR1 and CDR2 are SGHRS and YFSETQ. CDR3 sequence (DNA): TGCGCCAGCAGCTGGGCCCCAGGTAGCTCCTACGAGCAGTACTTC. It encodes CASSWAPGSSYEQYF.

The CDR3 DNA is TGTGCCAGCAGCGTAGAAGGGGAAAATTTTTACGAGCAGTACTTC. Translating it yields CASSVEGENFYEQYF. The chain recombines TRBV9 with TRBJ2-7, with a possible D match to TRBD1 (5 bases). Trimming removed 0 bases from V and 4 bases from J, with 14 bases in between. The CDR3 extends over 15 amino acids. Germline V gene data show CDR1 as SGDLS and CDR2 as YYNGEE.

V is TRBV14 and J is TRBJ2-3; TRBD2 matches at 9 bases. The ends lost 3 bases at V and 8 bases at J; junction bases unmatched: 9. The CDR3 extends over 15 amino acids. CDR1 is SGHDN and CDR2 is FVKESK in the germline V gene. The CDR3 loop reads CASSQGGRALGTQYF. The CDR3 nucleotides are TGTGCCAGCAGCCAGGGCGGGAGGGCCCTTGGTACGCAGTATTTT.

This clonotype occurred a few times. J is TRBJ2-7 and V is TRBV6-5; 13 nucleotides align to TRBD2. With V trimmed by 6 bases and J by 3 bases, 11 bases remained unmatched. Germline CDR1 is MNHEY and CDR2 is SVGAGI. The CDR3 runs to 17 residues. CDR3 DNA sequence: TGTGCCAGCAGCCTCCGGACTAGCGGGAGTGGGCTCTACGAGCAGTACTTC. The encoded protein is CASSLRTSGSGLYEQYF.

This chain links TRBV18 with TRBJ2-7, with D possibly called TRBD1 or TRBD2 (5 bases each). Trimming stripped 2 bases from V and 3 bases from J, with 14 bases between. Per germline, CDR1 KGHSH and CDR2 LQKENI. The CDR3 runs to 15 residues. The DNA of the CDR3 is TGTGCCAGCTCACCAGGGACGGCCTCCCTCTACGAGCAGTACTTC. Protein: CASSPGTASLYEQYF.

The rearrangement links TRBV7-2 to TRBJ1-1; D remains unclear. The CDR3 is 14 amino acids. Germline V gene sequence: CDR1 SGHTA, CDR2 FQGNSA. The V end was cut by 5 bases, the J end by 4 bases, with 14 bases between. This CDR3 reads CASSPQKRLTEAFF. CDR3 bases: TGTGCCAGCAGCCCCCAAAAACGCCTCACTGAAGCTTTCTTT.

V gene TRBV20-1 combines with J gene TRBJ2-1; TRBD1 might be the D (5 bases). Germline CDR1 and CDR2: DFQATT and SNEGSKA (reference sequence). This CDR3 contains 12 residues. V shed 5 bases and J shed 9 bases, with 14 bases lying between them. CDR3 sequence (DNA): TGCAGTGCTGACCCAGGGATGCGTGAGCAGTTCTTC. This encodes CSADPGMREQFF.

This clonotype was seen many times. The V gene is TRBV10-3, the J gene TRBJ2-1; 9 bases map to TRBD1. The CDR3 sequence is 16 residues long. The J segment lost 4 bases and the V segment lost 4 bases, leaving 8 bases of the junction unmatched. From germline, CDR1 is ENHRY and CDR2 SYGVKD. CDR3 sequence: CAISGGQGKTYNEQFF. The CDR3 nucleotides are TGTGCCATCAGTGGCGGACAGGGGAAGACATACAATGAGCAGTTCTTC.

This clonotype has a count of ten or more. This sequence joins TRBV12-3 or TRBV12-4 and TRBJ2-3, with a tentative D call TRBD1 (5 bases). Trimming left V 8 bases short and J 1 base short, with 7 bases between. CDR3 length: 12 amino acids. CDR3 residues: CASQGGTDTQYF. The CDR3 bases are TGTGCCAGCCAGGGTGGCACAGATACGCAGTATTTT.

With regard to this clonotype: A read error may explain this, as a much larger clone is one base away. The chain couples TRBV5-6 to TRBJ2-7; D gene unclear. In germline, CDR1 is SGHDT, CDR2 YYEEEE. The CDR3 spans 13 residues. V lost 0 bases and J 7 bases, leaving 11 bases between the germline ends. CDR3 in DNA: TGTGCCAGCAGCTTGGAGTGGAACAATGAGCAGTACTTC. Its translation: CASSLEWNNEQYF.

In this sample, this clonotype turned up a few times. This chain uses TRBV11-2 with TRBJ2-1, with a tentative D call TRBD2 (5 bases). The ends were cut back, 3 bases at V and 9 bases at J, with 15 bases in the middle. Germline loops: CDR1 SGHAT, CDR2 FQNNGV. CDR3 length: 14 residues. Here the CDR3 DNA reads TGTGCCAGCAGCTTTAATCTTCGGGGTACTGAGCAGTTCTTC. Translated, it gives CASSFNLRGTEQFF.